Included here is one T cell receptor beta chain sequence, with context. What it binds is not known. V was trimmed by 0 bases and J by 6 bases, leaving 6 bases between them. CDR3 size: 12 residues. From germline, CDR1 is WSHSY and CDR2 SAAADI. The record originates from a study of T cell responses to AZD1222 COVID-19 vaccine. Repertoires were generated with immunoSEQ multiplex PCR, while TCRdb's copy carries only in-frame clones and drops some. The sample lists fewer than 150,000 clones, approximately 86% seen once, with around 5% in the top ten. Study-level findings and limits: Following two doses of AZD1222, Spike-specific TCR breadth and depth rose. Researchers took repertoire samples only after the peak T cell response had come.

The V and J genes are TRBV10-2 and TRBJ2-7, with D possibly being TRBD2 (6 bases). This sample comprised peripheral blood, obtained 28 days after the second AZD1222 dose. The clonotype was recovered from an adult who received the AZD1222 COVID-19 vaccine. CDR3 sequence (DNA): TGCGCCAGCAGTGAGTCGGAGGGCGAGCAGTACTTC. It is translated as CASSESEGEQYF.